This TCR beta chain derives from a study of CD8+CD57+ T cells in acquired aplastic anemia. Whole-study context: Healthy donors averaged approximately 9.9 million reads for CD4+ cells. Study findings and constraints: Controls did not differ significantly from patients in CD8+ Simpson's diversity.

Regarding this clonotype: No antigen is known for it.

According to the study, genomic DNA was the template for TCR beta VDJ and CDR3 profiling. TCRdb recomputed calls from the reads with MiXCR, one row per CDR3 protein. The table includes 200,000 to 250,000 distinct CDR3 sequences, roughly 35% detected once. The CDR3 has 13 amino acids. The V end lost 5 bases, the J end lost 1 base, and 9 bases lay between the germline ends. CDR1 and CDR2 from the germline V gene are SQVTM and ANQGSEA. The clonotype comes from a human donor in good health, serving as a control. This chain links TRBV29-1 with TRBJ2-1, with D possibly TRBD1 on 5 matching bases. Material: sorted CD4+, CD8+, or CD8+CD57+ T cells (not recorded which) from PBMCs. CDR3: CSVQRQSYNEQFF. The CDR3 nucleotides read TGCAGCGTTCAACGACAGTCCTACAATGAGCAGTTCTTC.